This T cell receptor (beta chain) was found in a study of T cells expressing NK-cell markers. Study-level points and caveats: The CD3+CD56-NKG2C+ fraction of several donors was likewise dominated by these clonotypes.

The V gene's germline CDR1 is MNHEY and CDR2 SVGAGI. The length of the CDR3 is 15 residues. Regarding this clonotype: What it recognizes is unknown.

Using the 5' RACE reads, TCRdb records one entry per CDR3 protein without DNA. The repertoire shows tens of thousands of distinct CDR3 sequences; the top ten hold approximately 60%. This clonotype originated in a woman between 18 and 70 years old in good health. The chain links TRBV6-5 to TRBJ1-3; the D gene TCRdb calls, TRBD1, cannot be checked with no DNA. The material sequenced was blood T cells: a sorted CD56 or NKG2C T cell subset, CD4+ or CD8+ T cells, or bulk PBMC T cells (not recorded which). CDR3 sequence reads: CASSLTDGAGNTIYF.